This is a list of T cell receptor beta chains from one sample in a study of blood T cell repertoires in COVID-19. Sequencing used immunoSEQ multiplex PCR; TCRdb keeps in-frame clones, though not all of them. This table has approximately 150,000 clones, about four fifths appearing once. Sequences were obtained from peripheral blood. The receptors derive from a woman over 75 with acute or convalescent COVID-19. The CDR3 runs from the conserved cysteine through the conserved F or W. A D gene is named only where the DNA matches it firmly. Size is omitted from some rows. Given values are once, few, many or a class for expanded clones.

TRBV15	.	TRBJ1-6	.	CATSRDPTGNSPLHF	TGTGCCACCAGCAGAGATCCCACAGGGAATTCACCCCTCCACTTT
TRBV30	.	TRBJ2-7	TRBD1	CAWGTGVSYEQYF	TGTGCCTGGGGGACAGGCGTCTCCTACGAGCAGTACTTC
TRBV2	.	TRBJ1-5	.	CASSEAPGLYGVENQPQHF	TGTGCCAGCAGTGAGGCCCCCGGACTCTATGGAGTGGAGAATCAGCCCCAGCATTTT
TRBV6-5	.	TRBJ2-2	TRBD1	CASSPTGGPGELFF	TGTGCCAGCAGCCCGACAGGGGGGCCCGGGGAGCTGTTTTTT
TRBV28	.	TRBJ1-5	.	CASSLSGGGQGQPQHF	TGTGCCAGCAGTTTAAGTGGGGGGGGCCAAGGGCAGCCCCAGCATTTT
TRBV7-2	.	TRBJ2-7	.	CASSMARTAYEQYF	TGTGCCAGCAGCATGGCGAGGACAGCCTACGAGCAGTACTTC
TRBV6-2/TRBV6-3	.	TRBJ1-6	TRBD1	CASSHLGTGDNSPLHF	TGTGCCAGCAGCCACCTCGGGACAGGGGATAATTCACCCCTCCACTTT
TRBV7-6	once	TRBJ2-6	.	CASSWTEQGSPLSGANVLTF	TGTGCCAGCAGCTGGACGGAGCAGGGCAGTCCCCTCTCTGGGGCCAACGTCCTGACTTTC
TRBV29-1	.	TRBJ2-7	.	CSVEEYGWQYF	TGCAGCGTTGAAGAGTACGGGTGGCAGTACTTC
TRBV7-2	.	TRBJ2-7	.	CASSLTGSLKYEQYF	TGTGCCAGCAGCTTAACAGGGTCCCTAAAGTACGAGCAGTACTTC
TRBV6-5	.	TRBJ2-3	.	CASRSAGSQDTQYF	TGTGCCAGCAGGAGCGCGGGATCACAAGATACGCAGTATTTT
TRBV11-2	once	TRBJ2-3	TRBD2	CASSSASGRPDTQYF	TGTGCCAGCAGCTCGGCTAGCGGGAGGCCAGATACGCAGTATTTT
TRBV7-9	.	TRBJ2-3	.	CASSPRALGRTVTDTQYF	TGTGCCAGCAGCCCCCGGGCCCTCGGGAGGACAGTCACAGATACGCAGTATTTT
TRBV10-3	.	TRBJ1-2	.	CAIAPDSSYGYTF	TGTGCCATCGCCCCGGACAGCTCCTATGGCTACACCTTC
TRBV19	.	TRBJ2-5	TRBD2	CASRTSGGYQETQYF	TGTGCCAGCCGTACTAGCGGCGGGTACCAAGAGACCCAGTACTTC
TRBV15	.	TRBJ2-7	TRBD1	CATSRDLPDRGIPYEQYF	TGTGCCACCAGCAGAGATCTCCCCGACAGGGGAATACCCTACGAGCAGTACTTC
TRBV7-9	medium-sized	TRBJ1-5	TRBD1	CASSHGQGNQPQHF	TGTGCCAGCAGCCACGGACAGGGCAATCAGCCCCAGCATTTT
TRBV3-1/TRBV3-2	once	TRBJ2-1	TRBD2	CASSQVMGLAGDSSYNEQFF	TGTGCCAGCAGCCAAGTGATGGGACTAGCGGGGGATAGCTCCTACAATGAGCAGTTCTTC
TRBV2	.	TRBJ1-2	.	CASKAGLAYGYTF	TGTGCCAGCAAGGCAGGGCTTGCCTATGGCTACACCTTC
TRBV7-9	.	TRBJ2-5	TRBD2	CASRQLAGGVGETQYF	TGTGCCAGCAGGCAACTAGCGGGAGGCGTAGGGGAGACCCAGTACTTC
TRBV5-5	once	TRBJ2-3	.	CASSLRGTGASDTQYF	TGTGCCAGCAGCCTCCGAGGCACTGGCGCCTCAGATACGCAGTATTTT
TRBV7-2	.	TRBJ1-1	.	CASSPLGFTEAFF	TGTGCCAGCAGCCCCCTGGGCTTCACTGAAGCTTTCTTT
TRBV7-2	.	TRBJ1-1	.	CASSLAGFGAEAFF	TGTGCCAGCAGCTTAGCTGGGTTCGGGGCTGAAGCTTTCTTT
TRBV12-5	.	TRBJ1-3	.	CASHTSSGNTIYF	TGTGCTAGTCATACAAGCTCTGGAAACACCATATATTTT
TRBV5-1	.	TRBJ1-3	.	CASSLIGDSGNTIYF	TGCGCCAGCAGCTTAATCGGGGACTCTGGAAACACCATATATTTT
TRBV7-9	once	TRBJ2-7	.	CASSPPLPEAHEQYF	TGTGCCAGCAGCCCCCCCCTCCCAGAGGCTCACGAGCAGTACTTC
TRBV27	.	TRBJ2-5	.	CASSLSPDLETQYF	TGTGCCAGCAGTTTATCACCAGATTTGGAGACCCAGTACTTC
TRBV25-1	.	TRBJ2-2	TRBD1	CASIGTGGFTGELFF	TGTGCCAGCATAGGGACAGGGGGCTTTACCGGGGAGCTGTTTTTT
TRBV14	.	TRBJ1-1	.	CASSLTDTKKAFF	TGTGCCAGCAGCCTAACAGATACCAAGAAAGCTTTCTTT
TRBV21-1	.	TRBJ1-2	.	CASSRVGRPGVYGYTF	TGTGCCAGCAGCCGGGTGGGCAGGCCAGGGGTGTATGGCTACACCTTC
TRBV19	.	TRBJ1-2	TRBD1	CASSTGAGTAYGYTF	TGTGCCAGTAGTACAGGAGCCGGGACAGCCTATGGCTACACCTTC
TRBV6-2/TRBV6-3	.	TRBJ1-1	.	CASSDGGRNTEAFF	TGTGCCAGCAGCGACGGGGGTAGGAACACTGAAGCTTTCTTT
TRBV5-1	few	TRBJ2-1	.	CASSRADPSYNEQFF	TGCGCCAGCAGCCGAGCGGACCCCTCCTACAATGAGCAGTTCTTC
TRBV3-1/TRBV3-2	.	TRBJ1-6	TRBD1	CASSQGQGRRNSPLHF	TGTGCCAGCAGCCAAGGACAGGGGCGCCGCAATTCACCCCTCCACTTT
TRBV5-1	.	TRBJ2-7	.	CASSFQGGNYEQYF	TGCGCCAGCAGCTTTCAGGGGGGCAACTACGAGCAGTACTTC
TRBV18	.	TRBJ2-1	.	CASSPSQGFYNEQFF	TGTGCCAGCTCACCAAGCCAGGGGTTCTACAATGAGCAGTTCTTC
TRBV12-5	once	TRBJ1-6	TRBD1	CASGATGNNSPLHF	TGTGCTAGTGGTGCGACAGGGAATAATTCACCCCTCCACTTT
TRBV9	.	TRBJ2-3	.	CASRPGGSDTDTQYF	TGTGCCAGCAGGCCCGGAGGGAGCGACACAGATACGCAGTATTTT
TRBV27	once	TRBJ2-1	.	CASSLRGTNNEQFF	TGTGCCAGCAGTTTAAGGGGGACTAACAATGAGCAGTTCTTC
TRBV7-4	once	TRBJ2-7	TRBD2	CASSLRSGTSRRAYEQYF	TGTGCCAGCAGCCTCCGTTCAGGGACTAGTAGGAGAGCCTACGAGCAGTACTTC
TRBV6-5	.	TRBJ1-2	TRBD1	CASSIRDRSNYGYTF	TGTGCCAGCAGTATCCGGGACAGGAGTAACTATGGCTACACCTTC
TRBV4-3	.	TRBJ2-6	TRBD1	CASSRNRPGGVMIGANVLTF	TGCGCCAGCAGCCGCAATCGCCCAGGGGGCGTAATGATCGGGGCCAACGTCCTGACTTTC
TRBV20-1	.	TRBJ1-5	.	CSASGASRGYGNQPQHF	TGCAGTGCTAGTGGGGCATCCAGGGGATATGGCAATCAGCCCCAGCATTTT
TRBV7-9	.	TRBJ2-2	TRBD2	CASSPPGGEGTGELFF	TGTGCCAGCAGCCCCCCGGGCGGGGAGGGAACCGGGGAGCTGTTTTTT
TRBV7-2	.	TRBJ1-4	.	CASSLAAYQGIGEKLFF	TGTGCCAGCAGCTTAGCGGCATACCAGGGGATCGGAGAAAAACTGTTTTTT
TRBV19	.	TRBJ2-1	TRBD2	CASSTLLASDEQFF	TGTGCCAGTAGTACTCTACTAGCGTCGGATGAGCAGTTCTTC
TRBV5-1	.	TRBJ1-1	TRBD1	CASSYGQGVRVDTEAFF	TGCGCCAGCAGCTACGGACAGGGAGTAAGGGTGGACACTGAAGCTTTCTTT
TRBV27	.	TRBJ1-4	.	CASSFNGRAYEKLFF	TGTGCCAGCAGTTTTAACGGCAGGGCGTACGAAAAACTGTTTTTT
TRBV7-9	.	TRBJ2-2	.	CASSLAGAGELFF	TGTGCCAGCAGCTTAGCAGGGGCCGGGGAGCTGTTTTTT
TRBV6-5	.	TRBJ2-4	.	CATRENIQYF	TGTGCCACCCGAGAAAACATTCAGTACTTC
TRBV7-9	few	TRBJ1-2	.	CASSPDTNYGYTF	TGTGCCAGCAGCCCTGACACGAACTATGGCTACACCTTC
TRBV7-9	once	TRBJ2-7	TRBD1	CASSRTGMYEQYF	TGTGCCAGCAGCCGGACAGGGATGTACGAGCAGTACTTC
TRBV19	.	TRBJ1-5	TRBD1	CASSIGGQLRNQPQHF	TGTGCCAGTAGTATAGGGGGACAGTTGCGCAATCAGCCCCAGCATTTT
TRBV20-1	.	TRBJ2-1	.	CSARQNNEQFF	TGCAGTGCGAGACAGAACAATGAGCAGTTCTTC